The 24 T cell receptor beta chains reported below all come from one sample, sequenced in a study of cytomegalovirus exposure and HLA in healthy donors. Both 60 Vbeta primers and 13 Jbeta primers went into the PCR. This table comes from immunoSEQ multiplex PCR, and its TCRdb copy is limited to in-frame clones, with some not included. The sample has about 150,000 clones, 70% to 80% seen once. The sample comprised PBMCs. These receptors were obtained from a man aged 30 to 39 in good health and CMV-seropositive.

The chain combines TRBV28 with TRBJ1-4; 7 bases align to TRBD1. Trimming at V came to 4 bases and at J to 8 bases, leaving 10 bases not matched to a gene. This CDR3 spans 15 amino acids. Germline assignment: CDR1 MDHEN and CDR2 SYDVKM. The CDR3 protein is CASSSIGGAGEKLFF. In DNA, the CDR3 is TGTGCCAGCAGTTCGATAGGGGGCGCGGGCGAAAAACTGTTTTTT. The entire variable domain, with the rest obtained from reference TRBV28 and TRBJ1-4, is as follows: DVKVTQSSRYLVKRTGEKVFLECVQDMDHENMFWYRQDPGLGLRLIYFSYDVKMKEKGDIPEGYSVSREKKERFSLILESASTNQTSMYLCASSSIGGAGEKLFFGSGTQLSVL.

This rearrangement joins TRBV21-1 to TRBJ2-3; TRBD2 reflects the table's D call only, with no check against the DNA. TRBV21-1 is designated a pseudogene. The CDR3 runs 16 residues. Here the CDR3 reads CASSKVPGRGDGTQYF. CDR3 DNA sequence: TGTGCCAGCAGCAAAGTCCCTGGGCGGGGAGACGGTACGCAGTATTTT.

The rearrangement uses TRBV6-5 and TRBJ1-5; D might be TRBD1 (6 bases). The CDR3 contains 15 residues. Germline V lookup: CDR1 MNHEY, CDR2 SVGAGI. V lost 6 bases, J lost 4 bases, and 16 bases lay in between. The CDR3 DNA reads as TGTGCCAGCAGGCCTTCCGGGACAACAAATCAGCCCCAGCATTTT. Its translation is CASRPSGTTNQPQHF.

The chain links TRBV5-5 to TRBJ2-2; maybe TRBD1 (6 bases). The V end was cut by 6 bases, the J end by 4 bases, with 19 bases between. CDR1 is SGHKS and CDR2 is YYEKEE in the germline V gene (reference sequence). The CDR3 is 16 residues long. The DNA of the CDR3 is TGTGCCAGCACCGACCCCAGGGGAGTCGGCACCGGGGAGCTGTTTTTT. Protein sequence: CASTDPRGVGTGELFF. The full variable domain, with the rest looked up from reference TRBV5-5 and TRBJ2-2, is DAGVTQSPTHLIKTRGQQVTLRCSPISGHKSVSWYQQVLGQGPQFIFQYYEKEERGRGNFPDRFSARQFPNYSSELNVNALLLGDSALYLCASTDPRGVGTGELFFGEGSRLTVL.

V and J are TRBV28 and TRBJ2-1, with D uncertain. V shed 3 bases and J shed 0 bases, with 6 bases lying between them. The CDR3 totals 14 residues. From germline, CDR1 is MDHEN and CDR2 SYDVKM. CDR3 DNA sequence: TGTGCCAGCAGTTTTGACTTCTCCTACAATGAGCAGTTCTTC. It translates to CASSFDFSYNEQFF. The entire variable domain, with the rest obtained from reference TRBV28 and TRBJ2-1, is as follows: DVKVTQSSRYLVKRTGEKVFLECVQDMDHENMFWYRQDPGLGLRLIYFSYDVKMKEKGDIPEGYSVSREKKERFSLILESASTNQTSMYLCASSFDFSYNEQFFGPGTRLTVL.

Comments on this clone: Relative to the germline gene, one junction end is altered; a read error may explain this. The J gene is TRBJ1-5, the V gene TRBV7-3, with D perhaps TRBD1 (5 bases). Per germline, CDR1 SGHTA and CDR2 FQGTGA. The CDR3 is made up of 13 amino acids. CDR3 bases: TGTTCCAGCAGCTCAGGGCCTGGTCAGCCCCAGCATTTT. This translates into CSSSSGPGQPQHF.

The chain is built from TRBV6-5 and TRBJ2-7, with D possibly matching TRBD1 (6 bases). Germline lookup yields CDR1 MNHEY and CDR2 SVGAGI. The CDR3 contains 15 residues. Trimming stripped 1 base from V and 4 bases from J, with 14 bases between. The CDR3 region has the DNA TGTGCCAGCAGTTACTGGGCAGGGGAAGGGTACGAGCAGTACTTC. As protein: CASSYWAGEGYEQYF.

V is TRBV19 and J is TRBJ1-5; D is uncertain. V was clipped by 3 bases and J by 1 base, with 7 bases between them. Germline loops: CDR1 LNHDA, CDR2 SQIVND (reference sequence). There are 14 residues in the CDR3. The CDR3 DNA sequence: TGTGCCAGTAGTATGGAGCAGAGCAATCAGCCCCAGCATTTT. Translated, it gives CASSMEQSNQPQHF. Filled out from reference TRBV19 and TRBJ1-5, the complete variable domain reads DGGITQSPKYLFRKEGQNVTLSCEQNLNHDAMYWYRQDPGQGLRLIYYSQIVNDFQKGDIAEGYSVSREKKESFPLTVTSAQKNPTAFYLCASSMEQSNQPQHFGDGTRLSIL.

The sample holds a few counts of this clone. This chain uses TRBV30 with TRBJ2-7; a weak D match, TRBD1 (6 bases). Germline values: CDR1 GTSNPN, CDR2 SVGIG (reference sequence). Trimming cost V 2 bases and J 2 bases, with 16 bases left between them. The length of the CDR3 is 15 residues. In DNA form, the CDR3 reads TGTGCCTGGAGTCCATTTGGACAGATCGCCTACGAGCAGTACTTC. This codes for CAWSPFGQIAYEQYF.

This chain links TRBV5-6 with TRBJ2-7, with D perhaps matching TRBD1 (6 bases). The CDR3 loop spans 14 amino acids. Per germline, CDR1 SGHDT and CDR2 YYEEEE. Trimming removed 5 bases from V and 4 bases from J, with 16 bases in between. The CDR3 DNA follows: TGTGCCAGCAGGGGGGCCAGCACGGGATACGAGCAGTACTTC. This encodes CASRGASTGYEQYF.

The chain recombines TRBV7-9 with TRBJ1-6, with TRBD1 as a possible D gene (6 bases). The CDR3 totals 15 residues. The V gene lost 6 bases and the J gene lost 7 bases, with 16 bases spanning the gap. Germline CDR1 is SEHNR and CDR2 is FQNEAQ (reference sequence). The CDR3 here is CASREETGANSPLHF. The CDR3 coding sequence is TGTGCCAGCAGGGAAGAGACAGGAGCCAATTCACCCCTCCACTTT.

The chain is built from TRBV13 and TRBJ2-5, with TRBD2 matching 8 bases. The CDR3 runs to 16 residues. Looked up from germline, CDR1 is PRHDT and CDR2 is FYEKMQ (reference sequence). Trimming at V came to 0 bases and at J to 2 bases, leaving 5 bases not matched to a gene. CDR3 sequence reads: CASSLGRAGEQETQYF. For the CDR3, the DNA is TGTGCCAGCAGCTTAGGGCGAGCGGGGGAACAAGAGACCCAGTACTTC.

The table lists this clone with a count of one. This chain connects TRBV7-3 to TRBJ2-5; the D gene is possibly TRBD1 (6 bases). This CDR3 is 13 amino acids long. In germline, CDR1 is SGHTA, CDR2 FQGTGA. Trimming cost V 1 base and J 5 bases, with 8 bases left between them. The CDR3 nucleotides read TGTGCCAGCAGCTTAAACAGGGTGGAGACCCAGTACTTC. Its protein is CASSLNRVETQYF.

This chain joins TRBV27 and TRBJ2-3; 7 bases agree with TRBD2. The germline gives CDR1 MNHEY, CDR2 SMNVEV (reference sequence). CDR3 length equals 15 residues. J lost 2 bases, V lost 2 bases, and 4 bases had no gene match. DNA for the CDR3: TGTGCCAGCAGTTTACCGGGGGGAAACACAGATACGCAGTATTTT. It specifies CASSLPGGNTDTQYF.

The sample holds one count of this clone. DNA for the CDR3: TGCGCCAGCAGCAAAAGGAGGGGCCAGGGGGCGAGTGAAAAACTGTTTTTT. Its protein is CASSKRRGQGASEKLFF. The chain recombines TRBV5-1 with TRBJ1-4; 8 bases line up with TRBD1. Looked up from germline, CDR1 is SGHRS and CDR2 is YFSETQ. The CDR3 extends over 17 amino acids. J lost 7 bases, V lost 4 bases, and 15 bases had no gene match.

The V call is TRBV5-5, the J call TRBJ1-2; D uncertain. Trimming removed 3 bases at V and 8 bases at J, with 11 bases between. The CDR3 length is 12 residues. Per germline, CDR1 SGHKS and CDR2 YYEKEE (reference sequence). CDR3 DNA sequence: TGTGCCAGCAGCTACTACAGCGGGGGCTACACCTTC. This codes for CASSYYSGGYTF.

As to this clone: Other DNA sequences in this sample translate to the same CDR3. The chain combines TRBV30 with TRBJ2-7, with D possibly being TRBD1 (6 bases). CDR1 GTSNPN and CDR2 SVGIG come from the germline V gene (reference sequence). The germline V and J ends were trimmed by 4 bases and 1 base, with 14 bases remaining between them. This CDR3 contains 14 residues. The CDR3 bases are TGTGCCTGGACACCTCGCAGGGGTTCCTACGAGCAGTACTTC. Protein sequence: CAWTPRRGSYEQYF.

The chain links TRBV25-1 to TRBJ2-3; no clear D. The length of the CDR3 is 15 residues. The V end was cut by 1 base, the J end by 0 bases, with 8 bases between. Germline V gives CDR1 MGHDK, CDR2 SYGVNS. CDR3 sequence reads: CASSESPRSTDTQYF. CDR3 coding DNA: TGTGCCAGCAGTGAATCCCCGAGAAGCACAGATACGCAGTATTTT.

This clone occurred a few times. This chain connects TRBV4-2 to TRBJ1-5; no reliable D call. The CDR3 is 14 amino acids. V dropped 0 bases and J dropped 11 bases, with 14 bases sitting between them. Germline V gives CDR1 LGHNA, CDR2 YNFKEQ. The CDR3 spells CASSQDAVGWTQHF. The CDR3 region has the DNA TGTGCCAGCAGCCAAGATGCGGTTGGATGGACCCAGCATTTT.

This rearrangement joins TRBV5-1 to TRBJ2-1; the match to TRBD1 covers 8 bases. V was clipped by 4 bases and J by 6 bases; unmatched bases: 15. The CDR3 spans 17 residues. Germline V gene lookup returns CDR1 SGHRS and CDR2 YFSETQ. The CDR3 protein is CASSKRSGGWRSNEQFF. The CDR3 DNA is TGCGCCAGCAGCAAACGTTCAGGGGGCTGGAGGTCCAATGAGCAGTTCTTC.

This rearrangement joins TRBV7-3 to TRBJ2-1; D is undetermined. CDR1 and CDR2 (germline): SGHTA, FQGTGA. The V end lost 1 base, the J end lost 9 bases, and 7 bases lay between the germline ends. The CDR3 sequence is 12 residues long. CDR3 DNA: TGTGCCAGCAGCTTAAGGTACGGTGAGCAGTTCTTC. Translating it yields CASSLRYGEQFF.

V and J are TRBV27 and TRBJ2-7; maybe TRBD1 (5 bases). Germline V gives CDR1 MNHEY, CDR2 SMNVEV (reference sequence). This CDR3 region has 16 residues. Trimming pared 6 bases from V and 0 bases from J, leaving 18 bases between. As DNA, the CDR3 is TGTGCCAGCAGCCCCAAGACACAGGCTCGCTCCTACGAGCAGTACTTC. This encodes CASSPKTQARSYEQYF.

V and J are TRBV10-3 and TRBJ2-2; D might be TRBD2 (5 bases). The CDR3 extends over 16 amino acids. Trimming shortened V by 0 bases and J by 6 bases, and 14 bases separated the two germline ends. Germline V gives CDR1 ENHRY, CDR2 SYGVKD. Here the CDR3 reads CAISESDRGSAGELFF. CDR3 DNA: TGTGCCATCAGTGAGTCGGATCGGGGTAGTGCCGGGGAGCTGTTTTTT.

On this clone: Other DNA sequences in the sample encode the same CDR3. The chain couples TRBV7-2 to TRBJ2-7; 7 bases are a match to TRBD1. The trim removed 5 bases at V and 4 bases at J, leaving 5 bases unmatched. This CDR3 contains 13 residues. CDR1 and CDR2 from the germline V gene are SGHTA and FQGNSA. The CDR3 reads CASSLGTEYEQYF. DNA for the CDR3: TGTGCCAGCAGCCTCGGGACAGAATACGAGCAGTACTTC.